This passage covers 11 T cell receptor beta chains from one sample sequenced in a study of Ad26.COV2.S vaccination and SARS-CoV-2 variants. Produced via immunoSEQ multiplex PCR; TCRdb's table is partial and in-frame only. The sample lists around 340,000 clones; 75% to 90% were seen once. Documented treatment: roughly 20 received Ad26.COV2.S at low or high dose, single or two shots; 5 received placebo; per-sample allocation not given. Each sample was drawn 63 days after the first injection (of vaccine or placebo). This specimen was peripheral blood, taken in a trial of Ad26.COV2.S vaccine versus placebo. Receptor source: a person between 18 and 59 years old who received the Ad26.COV2.S COVID-19 vaccine or a placebo.

The V call is TRBV9, the J call TRBJ1-1; the D gene is possibly TRBD1 (6 bases). Germline loops: CDR1 SGDLS, CDR2 YYNGEE. CDR3 size: 14 residues. V was cut by 0 bases and J by 2 bases, with 8 bases left in between. The CDR3 protein is CASSVDGGNTEAFF. Written as DNA, the CDR3 is TGTGCCAGCAGCGTAGATGGGGGCAACACTGAAGCTTTCTTT.

This rearrangement joins TRBV28 to TRBJ1-5; no reliable D call. Germline values: CDR1 MDHEN, CDR2 SYDVKM. V shed 1 base and J shed 7 bases, with 11 bases lying between them. The CDR3 covers 14 residues. The CDR3 coding sequence is TGTGCCAGCAGTTTATACGTGGTTGGCCAGCCCCAGCATTTT. This gives the protein CASSLYVVGQPQHF.

The chain recombines TRBV5-4 with TRBJ2-5; 7 bases are shared with TRBD2. The CDR3 sequence is 13 residues long. Per germline, CDR1 SGHNT and CDR2 YYREEE (reference sequence). Trimming removed 4 bases from V and 5 bases from J; junction bases left unmatched: 5. CDR3 amino acids: CASSNAGVETQYF. The CDR3 nucleotides are TGTGCCAGCAGCAATGCGGGGGTGGAGACCCAGTACTTC. Variable domain in full (rest from reference TRBV5-4 and TRBJ2-5): ETGVTQSPTHLIKTRGQQVTLRCSSQSGHNTVSWYQQALGQGPQFIFQYYREEENGRGNFPPRFSGLQFPNYSSELNVNALELDDSALYLCASSNAGVETQYFGPGTRLLVL.

CDR3 sequence: CARSGRAPDEQYF. The CDR3 DNA is TGTGCCAGGTCGGGGAGGGCCCCCGACGAGCAGTACTTC. The chain joins TRBV2 to TRBJ2-7; 7 nucleotides match TRBD2. From germline, CDR1 is SNHLY and CDR2 FYNNEI. V lost 9 bases to trimming and J lost 5 bases; unmatched junction nucleotides: 10. The CDR3 is 13 residues long.

The CDR3 here is CASSLGGKETQYF. In DNA form, the CDR3 reads TGTGCCAGCAGTTTAGGAGGTAAAGAGACCCAGTACTTC. The J gene is TRBJ2-5, the V gene TRBV12-3 or TRBV12-4; the D is unclear. This CDR3 spans 13 amino acids. V was trimmed by 1 base and J by 3 bases, leaving 6 bases between them.

J is TRBJ2-3 and V is TRBV6-5, with D unclear. With 8 bases removed from V and 1 base from J, the gap between germline ends came to 7 bases. CDR3 size: 12 residues. From germline, CDR1 is MNHEY and CDR2 SVGAGI. The CDR3 nucleotides read TGTGCCAGCCGGACGGGCACAGATACGCAGTATTTT. It yields the protein CASRTGTDTQYF.

CDR3 residues: CASSVLGYQETQYF. The DNA of the CDR3 is TGTGCCAGCAGTGTTCTAGGGTACCAAGAGACCCAGTACTTC. The chain recombines TRBV2 with TRBJ2-5; no reliable D call. The germline V gene encodes CDR1 SNHLY and CDR2 FYNNEI. Trimming cost V 4 bases and J 0 bases, with 9 bases left between them. The CDR3 contains 14 residues.

The chain couples TRBV5-4 to TRBJ2-7; 8 bases map to TRBD2. V dropped 4 bases and J dropped 3; count of bases not matched to a gene: 6. This CDR3 is built from 14 residues. Germline CDR1 SGHNT, CDR2 YYREEE (reference sequence). CDR3 nucleotide sequence: TGTGCCAGCAGCCCGGGACTAGGAGACTACGAGCAGTACTTC. Protein sequence: CASSPGLGDYEQYF.

This clone was observed once. The CDR3 region is CASSSQRGANEKLFF. The CDR3 DNA reads TGTGCCAGCAGCTCCCAGAGGGGTGCTAATGAAAAACTGTTTTTT. J is TRBJ1-4 and V is TRBV5-6; tentative D call: TRBD1 (5 bases). The CDR3 totals 15 residues. Germline CDR1 SGHDT, CDR2 YYEEEE. V shed 3 bases and J shed 3 bases, with 12 bases lying between them.

V is TRBV28 and J is TRBJ2-7; TRBD2 matches at 10 bases. CDR3 length: 15 residues. The germline CDR1 and CDR2 sequences are MDHEN and SYDVKM. V lost 4 bases to trimming and J lost 5 bases; unmatched junction nucleotides: 8. The CDR3 loop is CASSSQAGGQNEQYF. The CDR3 nucleotides read TGTGCCAGCAGTTCCCAAGCGGGAGGGCAAAACGAGCAGTACTTC.

V gene TRBV6-1 combines with J gene TRBJ1-2; unclear D gene. The CDR3 extends over 20 amino acids. Germline CDR1 reads MNHNS; CDR2 reads SASEGT. The ends were cut back, 4 bases at V and 3 bases at J, with 30 bases in the middle. The chain's CDR3 is CASSVSHPGVISGKYYGYTF. The CDR3 coding sequence is TGTGCCAGCAGTGTCTCCCACCCTGGGGTTATTTCTGGAAAATACTATGGCTACACCTTC.